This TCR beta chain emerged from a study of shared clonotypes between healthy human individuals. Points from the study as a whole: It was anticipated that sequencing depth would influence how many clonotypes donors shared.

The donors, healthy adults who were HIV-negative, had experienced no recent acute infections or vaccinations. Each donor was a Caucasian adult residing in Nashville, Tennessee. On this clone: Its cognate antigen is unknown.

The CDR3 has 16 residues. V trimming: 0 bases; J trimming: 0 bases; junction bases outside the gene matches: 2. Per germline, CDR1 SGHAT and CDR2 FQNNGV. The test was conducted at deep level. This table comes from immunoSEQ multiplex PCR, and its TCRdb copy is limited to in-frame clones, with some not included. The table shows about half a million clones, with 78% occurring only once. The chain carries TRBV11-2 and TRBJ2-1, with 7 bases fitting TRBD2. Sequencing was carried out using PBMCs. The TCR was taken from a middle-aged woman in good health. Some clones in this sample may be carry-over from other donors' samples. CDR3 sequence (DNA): TGTGCCAGCAGCTTAGAATGGGGGGGCTCCTACAATGAGCAGTTCTTC. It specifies CASSLEWGGSYNEQFF.